The T cell receptor (beta chain) described here comes from a study of T-cell reconstitution after alpha-beta-depleted transplantation in children. V lost 5 bases, J lost 4 bases, and 7 bases stayed unmatched. CDR1 LNHDA and CDR2 SQIVND come from the germline V gene (reference sequence). This CDR3 contains 14 residues. As it was prepared, the TCRbeta library received unique molecular identifiers. TCRdb processed the PCR reads anew with MiXCR; each CDR3 protein has one entry. The sample carries 700,000 to 950,000 distinct CDR3 sequences, 15% to 20% recorded once. Study-level findings and limits: In some patients, recipient T cells and intrathymic progenitors surviving conditioning explained high day-60 diversity. T-cell counts and diversity were attributed mostly to newly produced T cells one year after transplant.

For this clonotype: What it recognizes is unknown.

The sequence derives from a male patient aged 10 to 17 who had a stem cell transplant for acute lymphoblastic leukemia, so the T cells may come from the graft donor. The J gene is TRBJ2-7, the V gene TRBV19; TRBD2 aligns across 8 bases. The material was PBMCs, mostly from graft donor cells, obtained 360 days after TCRalphabeta/CD19-depleted stem cell transplant. The CDR3 spells CASSWREARYEQYF. CDR3 nucleotides: TGTGCCAGTAGTTGGCGGGAGGCGAGGTACGAGCAGTACTTC.